This is a list of T cell receptor beta chains from one sample in a study of cytomegalovirus exposure and HLA in healthy donors. This table comes from immunoSEQ multiplex PCR, and its TCRdb copy is limited to in-frame clones, with some not included. Of approximately 130,000 clones in the sample, 79% were seen once. Material: PBMCs. The receptor set was obtained from a male donor in good health and CMV-seronegative. CDR3s include the opening cysteine and the closing phenylalanine or tryptophan. The order of the fields is D gene, J gene, clone size, V gene, CDR3 protein, CDR3 DNA. The D gene is left open where the match is weak. Not every row has a clone size; where given, it reads once, few, many or a size class.

-,TRBJ1-5,once,TRBV6-6,CASSYSRESSNQPQHF,TGTGCCAGCAGTTACTCGAGGGAAAGCAGCAATCAGCCCCAGCATTTT
-,TRBJ2-7,once,TRBV5-4,CASSSGGRQGYEQYF,TGTGCCAGCAGCTCGGGGGGGAGACAGGGCTACGAGCAGTACTTC
TRBD1,TRBJ2-3,-,TRBV19,CASSAGQGKDTQYF,TGTGCCAGTAGTGCGGGACAGGGAAAAGATACGCAGTATTTT
TRBD2,TRBJ2-7,-,TRBV5-1,CASSAGGASYEQYF,TGCGCCAGCAGCGCGGGGGGCGCGTCCTACGAGCAGTACTTC
TRBD2,TRBJ2-3,-,TRBV5-1,CASSLGPSGGGTDTQYF,TGCGCCAGCAGCTTGGGGCCTAGCGGGGGAGGCACAGATACGCAGTATTTT
TRBD1,TRBJ1-6,-,TRBV6-5,CASSYWGGTDNSPLHF,TGTGCCAGCAGTTACTGGGGCGGGACAGATAATTCACCCCTCCACTTT
TRBD2,TRBJ2-4,-,TRBV29-1,CSVGLGEGSIQYF,TGCAGCGTTGGATTGGGGGAGGGGAGCATTCAGTACTTC
TRBD1,TRBJ1-2,-,TRBV25-1,CASRGTGEAYGYTF,TGTGCCAGCAGGGGGACAGGGGAGGCCTATGGCTACACCTTC
TRBD2,TRBJ2-5,-,TRBV15,CAPWGGGEETQYF,TGTGCCCCGTGGGGCGGGGGGGAAGAGACCCAGTACTTC
-,TRBJ1-2,-,TRBV4-2,CASSQEGQVVDSGYTF,TGTGCCAGCAGCCAAGAGGGTCAGGTCGTTGATTCGGGCTACACCTTC
TRBD1,TRBJ1-6,-,TRBV11-3,CAILRGRFYNSPLHF,TGTGCCATCCTTAGGGGGCGCTTCTATAATTCACCCCTCCACTTT
-,TRBJ2-5,-,TRBV19,CASSRRGTQETQYF,TGTGCCAGTAGTAGGAGGGGAACTCAAGAGACCCAGTACTTC
-,TRBJ2-1,-,TRBV6-5,CASSYKGPGYNEQFF,TGTGCCAGCAGTTACAAGGGGCCAGGGTACAATGAGCAGTTCTTC
-,TRBJ1-6,-,TRBV19,CATRREVSSPLHF,TGTGCCACTAGAAGGGAGGTGTCTTCACCCCTCCACTTT
-,TRBJ2-5,-,TRBV15,CATSRFGSAAETQYF,TGTGCCACCAGCAGATTCGGGTCAGCAGCGGAGACCCAGTACTTC
-,TRBJ2-7,-,TRBV5-6,CASSLAPGEQYF,TGTGCCAGCAGCTTAGCCCCCGGCGAGCAGTACTTC
TRBD1,TRBJ2-5,-,TRBV4-1,CASSQGWDREETQYF,TGCGCCAGCAGCCAAGGGTGGGACAGAGAAGAGACCCAGTACTTC
-,TRBJ2-5,once,TRBV7-2,CASSFQGGGQETQYF,TGTGCCAGCAGCTTTCAGGGAGGTGGCCAAGAGACCCAGTACTTC
TRBD2,TRBJ2-1,-,TRBV5-5,CASSLGSGGLNEQFF,TGTGCCAGCAGCTTGGGGAGCGGGGGCCTCAATGAGCAGTTCTTC
-,TRBJ1-2,-,TRBV6-5,CASSALGLTFYGYTF,TGTGCCAGCAGCGCCTTGGGACTCACCTTCTATGGCTACACCTTC
TRBD1,TRBJ1-5,many,TRBV19,CASSTDRGYQPQHF,TGTGCCAGTAGTACCGACAGGGGTTATCAGCCCCAGCATTTT
TRBD1,TRBJ2-5,-,TRBV10-1,CASSAGTGWEETQYF,TGCGCCAGCAGCGCGGGGACAGGGTGGGAAGAGACCCAGTACTTC
-,TRBJ1-1,-,TRBV6-1,CASSLQGSNTEAFF,TGTGCCAGCAGCCTGCAGGGGTCGAACACTGAAGCTTTCTTT
TRBD1,TRBJ1-4,few,TRBV5-1,CASSSTGAENEKLFF,TGCGCCAGCAGCTCGACAGGGGCCGAAAATGAAAAACTGTTTTTT
TRBD1,TRBJ1-1,-,TRBV6-1,CASEGGTGTLEAFF,TGTGCCAGCGAGGGAGGGACAGGAACACTTGAAGCTTTCTTT
-,TRBJ2-3,-,TRBV9,CASSVEDSPTDTQYF,TGTGCCAGCAGCGTAGAGGACAGCCCAACAGATACGCAGTATTTT
-,TRBJ1-2,-,TRBV15,CATSRERELYGYTF,TGTGCCACCAGCAGAGAGCGAGAACTTTATGGCTACACCTTC
TRBD1,TRBJ2-7,-,TRBV18,CASSPRTGDYYEQYF,TGTGCCAGCTCACCGCGGACAGGGGACTACTACGAGCAGTACTTC
-,TRBJ1-1,-,TRBV15,CATSFRIENTEAFF,TGTGCCACCAGCTTCAGGATTGAGAACACTGAAGCTTTCTTT
-,TRBJ1-1,-,TRBV9,CASSVGPGGTEAFF,TGTGCCAGCAGCGTAGGGCCGGGCGGGACTGAAGCTTTCTTT
TRBD1,TRBJ2-7,-,TRBV30,CAWTSRQGRYEQYF,TGTGCCTGGACTTCGCGACAGGGGAGGTACGAGCAGTACTTC
-,TRBJ1-5,-,TRBV4-1,CASSQGVGELYQPQHF,TGCGCCAGCAGCCAAGGTGTAGGGGAATTGTATCAGCCCCAGCATTTT
TRBD1,TRBJ2-2,-,TRBV13,CASSSRQGRGTGELFF,TGTGCCAGCAGCTCCAGACAGGGGCGAGGCACCGGGGAGCTGTTTTTT
TRBD1,TRBJ2-7,-,TRBV9,CASSVGDRATYEQYF,TGTGCCAGCAGCGTAGGGGACAGGGCCACCTACGAGCAGTACTTC
TRBD1,TRBJ2-1,-,TRBV4-3,CASSRGTGVYNEQFF,TGCGCCAGCAGCAGAGGGACAGGGGTCTACAATGAGCAGTTCTTC
-,TRBJ1-5,-,TRBV29-1,CSAVTGNQPQHF,TGCAGCGCCGTAACGGGCAATCAGCCCCAGCATTTT
-,TRBJ1-1,-,TRBV7-2,CASSLDWSEEAFF,TGTGCCAGCAGCTTAGATTGGTCAGAAGAAGCTTTCTTT
-,TRBJ2-1,-,TRBV14,CASSQDLGDEQFF,TGTGCCAGCAGCCAAGATCTCGGTGATGAGCAGTTCTTC
-,TRBJ2-3,-,TRBV10-1,CASSESQRADTQYF,TGCGCCAGCAGTGAGTCTCAGCGGGCAGATACGCAGTATTTT
TRBD1,TRBJ2-6,-,TRBV30,CALTGVLSGANVLTF,TGTGCCTTGACAGGGGTCCTCTCTGGGGCCAACGTCCTGACTTTC
-,TRBJ1-4,-,TRBV30,CAWSHRAEKLFF,TGTGCCTGGAGTCACAGGGCTGAAAAACTGTTTTTT
-,TRBJ2-7,once,TRBV5-1,CASSLSGNEQYF,TGCGCCAGCAGCTTGTCGGGGAACGAGCAGTACTTC
TRBD1,TRBJ1-2,-,TRBV30,CAWSPQGAYGYTF,TGTGCCTGGAGTCCACAGGGGGCCTATGGCTACACCTTC
-,TRBJ2-1,once,TRBV6-1,CASRDSSYNEQFF,TGTGCCAGCAGGGACAGCTCCTACAATGAGCAGTTCTTC
TRBD2,TRBJ2-3,-,TRBV5-1,CASSSGSSGGTDTQYF,TGCGCCAGCAGCTCGGGGTCTAGCGGGGGCACAGATACGCAGTATTTT